The next 2 T cell receptor beta chains were all read from a single sample in a study of T cells in Graves' hyperthyroidism and ophthalmopathy. RNA transcripts were the template for amplifying TCR beta CDR3 regions. In the first-round RT-PCR of the TCR CDR3, the HTBI primer set was used. TCRdb ran MiXCR on the multiplex PCR reads and lists one entry per CDR3 protein. The table has approximately 520,000 distinct CDR3 sequences, under 25% seen once. Sequencing was performed on blood. These receptors were obtained from a man aged 18 to 29 with Graves' hyperthyroidism.

The V and J genes are TRBV7-2 and TRBJ2-7; no firm D call. V lost 2 bases, J lost 9 bases, and 8 bases lay in between. The CDR3 covers 11 residues. Looked up from germline, CDR1 is SGHTA and CDR2 is FQGNSA. The CDR3 protein is CASSLLNRQYF. The CDR3 bases are TGTGCCAGCAGCTTACTGAACCGGCAGTACTTC.

This clonotype was counted many times. V is TRBV6-2 or TRBV6-3 and J is TRBJ1-1; D is perhaps TRBD1 (6 bases). This CDR3 has 16 residues. V gave up 6 bases and J gave up 4 bases, with 21 bases separating them. The germline V gene has CDR1 MNHEY and CDR2 SVGEGT. The CDR3 nucleotides are TGTGCCAGCAGCCCATCTACCCCCGGGACACTCACTGAAGCTTTCTTT. Encoded protein: CASSPSTPGTLTEAFF.